This T cell receptor beta chain stems from a study of brain T cells in children with intractable seizures (TCRdb year 2021). Study-wide context: A NanoString immunology panel was first used to screen resected brain tissue from nearly 55 pediatric epilepsy surgery cases for immune gene transcripts. Among the roughly 12 selected surgery cases, eight also had pre-surgery blood sequenced, leaving four with brain tissue only. The paper's findings and limits, for the study overall: Because pre- and post-surgery blood were sequenced to different depths, clones absent from the pre-surgery sample may reflect undersampling. Viral specificity was inferred solely from CDR3 sequence similarity, and the HCMV serostatus of the patients was not known.

With respect to this clone: There is no known antigen for this receptor. No base qualities exist here, and no much larger clone lies one base off it.

V was cut back by 8 bases and J by 5 bases, leaving a gap of 15 bases between them. Including the terminal cysteine and phenylalanine, the CDR3 comprises 13 residues. The read is trimmed to its CDR3 DNA, 39 bases read in frame from base 1. CDR1 and CDR2, looked up from the germline V gene (reference sequence), are LNHDA and SQIVND. The immunoSEQ assay was applied to genomic DNA to generate the TCR beta chain sequences. The authors' pipeline ran thus. CDR3 sequences that did not begin with the conserved framework cysteine at position 104 were removed manually. To get clonality, the normalized Shannon's Diversity Index was subtracted from one, giving values from 0 (maximal diversity) to 1 (oligoclonal). Differences in the frequency of the same CDR3 between samples, such as brain versus blood, were assessed with chi-squared comparison-of-proportions tests. Public clonotypes were found through immuneACCESS searches, while the VDJdb browser was used to judge similarity to known antiviral clonotypes. TCRdb provides this immuneACCESS table in a form limited to in-frame rearrangements. Some clones are lacking; in checked studies, under half of them reflect an unresolved V gene, and why the rest are absent is not known. From that table come the V and J calls and clone size; the DNA was used to work out D and trimming. This sample gives roughly 120,000 clones in total; 94% of them show up just once. The ten largest account for 3.8% of the sample.

The sample's time point label, in plain terms: resected brain tissue, or blood drawn just prior to surgery. Surgery cases with the highest brain T cell transcript signatures were selected for TCR beta chain sequencing of brain tissue and, where available, blood. Before surgery, patients had received at least one anti-epileptic drug. The TCR-sequenced patients were children whose drug-resistant epilepsy was caused by tuberous sclerosis complex, focal cortical dysplasia, Rasmussen encephalitis or hemimegalencephaly. Blood samples were collected immediately before the epilepsy surgery. Bulk genomic DNA was extracted from unsorted brain tissue and whole blood with the Monarch genomic DNA purification kit.

Here the chain combines TRBV19 and TRBJ1-1; the D gene cannot be named for sure. The source is a boy under three years old with hemimegalencephaly and intractable seizures. Source: peripheral blood, taken at surgery. The CDR3 corresponds to CASALRRNTEAFF. The DNA is as follows: TGTGCCAGTGCCCTACGTCGAAATACTGAAGCTTTCTTT.